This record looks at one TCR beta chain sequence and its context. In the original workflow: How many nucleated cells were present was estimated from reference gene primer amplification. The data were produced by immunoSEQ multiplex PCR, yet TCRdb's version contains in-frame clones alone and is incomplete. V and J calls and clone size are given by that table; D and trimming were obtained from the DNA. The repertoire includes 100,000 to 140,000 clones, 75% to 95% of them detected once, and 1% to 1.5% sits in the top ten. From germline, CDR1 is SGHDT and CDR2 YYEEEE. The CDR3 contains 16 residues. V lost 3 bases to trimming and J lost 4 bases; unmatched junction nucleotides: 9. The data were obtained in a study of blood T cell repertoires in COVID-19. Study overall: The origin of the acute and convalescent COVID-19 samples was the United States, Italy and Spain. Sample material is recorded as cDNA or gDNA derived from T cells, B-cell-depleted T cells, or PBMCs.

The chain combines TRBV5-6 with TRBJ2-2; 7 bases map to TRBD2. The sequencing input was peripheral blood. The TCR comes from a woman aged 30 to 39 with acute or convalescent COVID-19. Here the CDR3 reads CASSWGTGGTTGELFF. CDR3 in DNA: TGTGCCAGCAGCTGGGGTACCGGGGGGACCACCGGGGAGCTGTTTTTT.